The TCR beta chain described here comes from a study of blood T cell repertoires in COVID-19. Whole-study context: Sample material is recorded as cDNA or gDNA derived from T cells, B-cell-depleted T cells, or PBMCs.

CDR3 size: 16 residues. Losses at the gene ends were 6 bases for V and 2 bases for J; bases not matched to a gene: 6. CDR1 is MNHEY and CDR2 is SMNVEV in the germline V gene (reference sequence). Authors' data handling: Estimated nucleated cell counts came from reference gene primer amplification. Some clones are missing from TCRdb's copy, which holds only in-frame ones; the method was immunoSEQ multiplex PCR. D and trimming were read from the DNA, whereas the V and J calls and clone size are those reported in that table. The profile shows about 110,000 clones, roughly 85% of them singletons. The sequence derives from a human donor in a cohort sampled during active COVID-19. J is TRBJ2-2 and V is TRBV27, with 10 bases matching TRBD2. The sample consisted of peripheral blood. The CDR3 DNA follows: TGTGCCAGCAGGCCAAGCGGGAGGGGAAACACCGGGGAGCTGTTTTTT. This translates into CASRPSGRGNTGELFF.